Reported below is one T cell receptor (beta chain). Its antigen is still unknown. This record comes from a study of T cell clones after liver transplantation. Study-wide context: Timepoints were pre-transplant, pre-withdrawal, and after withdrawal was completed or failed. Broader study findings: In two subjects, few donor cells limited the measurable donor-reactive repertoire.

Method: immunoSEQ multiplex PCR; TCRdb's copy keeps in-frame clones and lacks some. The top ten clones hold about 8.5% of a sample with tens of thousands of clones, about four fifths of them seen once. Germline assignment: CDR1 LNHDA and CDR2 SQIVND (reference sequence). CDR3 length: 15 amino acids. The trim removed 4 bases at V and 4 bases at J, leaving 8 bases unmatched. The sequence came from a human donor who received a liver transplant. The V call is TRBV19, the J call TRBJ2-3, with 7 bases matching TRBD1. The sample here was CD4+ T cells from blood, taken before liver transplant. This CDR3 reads CASSTRQGSADTQYF. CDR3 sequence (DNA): TGTGCCAGTAGTACCCGACAGGGCTCGGCAGATACGCAGTATTTT. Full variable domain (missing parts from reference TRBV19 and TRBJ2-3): DGGITQSPKYLFRKEGQNVTLSCEQNLNHDAMYWYRQDPGQGLRLIYYSQIVNDFQKGDIAEGYSVSREKKESFPLTVTSAQKNPTAFYLCASSTRQGSADTQYFGPGTRLTVL.